This TCR beta chain was found in a study of technical replicates of blood from a handful of donors. This CDR3 is 14 amino acids long. Losses at the gene ends were 5 bases for V and 6 bases for J; bases not matched to a gene: 10. Germline V gene lookup returns CDR1 SQVTM and CDR2 ANQGSEA. The table came from immunoSEQ multiplex PCR; TCRdb's copy has only in-frame clones and leaves some out. The repertoire holds 50,000 to 80,000 clones, with around nine tenths as singletons. Sequencing was done on a sample of PBMCs. The receptor was isolated from a human donor in good health. Some clones in this sample may be carry-over from other donors' samples. The chain couples TRBV29-1 to TRBJ2-5, with 9 bases identical to TRBD2. The CDR3 is CSVRGGGTYKTQYF. Written as DNA, the CDR3 is TGCAGCGTTCGCGGGGGGGGCACCTACAAGACCCAGTACTTC.